These T cell receptor beta chains were read from a single sample in a study of OX40 agonist ivuxolimab in advanced cancers. The assay was immunoSEQ multiplex PCR, and TCRdb's table has in-frame clones only and misses some. This sample yields 85,000 to 130,000 clones, of which 90% are seen a single time; approximately 0.3% belongs to the top ten. Sequencing used CD4+ or CD8+ T cells sorted from blood, obtained in a trial of the OX40 agonist ivuxolimab. The receptors originated from an adult with an advanced solid tumor such as melanoma, head and neck, liver or kidney cancer. The CDR3 runs from the conserved cysteine through the conserved F or W. Fields, in order: V gene, D gene, J gene, clone size, CDR3 protein, CDR3 DNA. The D gene is left open where the match is weak. Clone size is stated in some rows and not others, as once, few, many or a class when expanded.

TRBV11-2	NA	TRBJ2-7	NA	CASSSPKGHRYEQYF	TGTGCCAGCAGCTCACCTAAAGGACACCGCTACGAGCAGTACTTC
TRBV11-1	TRBD1	TRBJ2-1	NA	CASSHPGTGAYNEQFF	TGTGCCAGCAGCCACCCCGGGACAGGGGCCTACAATGAGCAGTTCTTC
TRBV7-3	TRBD1	TRBJ2-2	once	CASRDRGRPSDTGELFF	TGTGCCAGCAGGGACAGGGGGCGACCGTCGGACACCGGGGAGCTGTTTTTT
TRBV5-6	TRBD1	TRBJ1-2	NA	CASSLRGTGSYGYTF	TGTGCCAGCAGTTTGCGTGGGACAGGGAGCTATGGCTACACCTTC
TRBV10-2	TRBD2	TRBJ2-1	NA	CASKERDHNEQFF	TGCGCCAGCAAAGAGCGGGATCACAATGAGCAGTTCTTC
TRBV9	TRBD1	TRBJ1-1	NA	CASSVGGGRTEAFF	TGTGCCAGCAGCGTAGGAGGGGGCCGGACTGAAGCTTTCTTT
TRBV11-3	NA	TRBJ2-3	NA	CASSQGHRSTDTQYF	TGTGCCAGCAGCCAGGGACACCGGAGCACAGATACGCAGTATTTT
TRBV7-9	TRBD1	TRBJ2-2	NA	CASSSRGQLTNTGELFF	TGTGCCAGCAGCTCTAGGGGACAGTTGACGAACACCGGGGAGCTGTTTTTT
TRBV5-1	NA	TRBJ2-1	NA	CASSPGAGSSYNEQFF	TGCGCCAGCAGCCCGGGGGCGGGTAGCTCCTACAATGAGCAGTTCTTC
TRBV6-1	TRBD1	TRBJ1-2	NA	CASSAGTGGNYGYTF	TGTGCCAGCAGTGCTGGGACAGGGGGCAACTATGGCTACACCTTC
TRBV7-2	TRBD2	TRBJ2-5	NA	CASSRGLAYQETQYF	TGTGCCAGCAGCAGGGGACTAGCGTACCAAGAGACCCAGTACTTC
TRBV7-2	NA	TRBJ1-2	NA	CASSISTGVSRSYTF	TGTGCCAGCAGCATTTCCACAGGAGTGAGTAGGAGCTACACCTTC
TRBV7-2	NA	TRBJ2-5	NA	CASSLVALNQETQYF	TGTGCCAGCAGCTTAGTAGCCCTAAACCAAGAGACCCAGTACTTC
TRBV18	NA	TRBJ2-7	few	CASSPPNRLYEQYF	TGTGCCAGCTCACCACCAAACAGGCTCTACGAGCAGTACTTC
TRBV7-2	TRBD1	TRBJ2-4	NA	CASSTSGTGGAKNIQYF	TGTGCCAGCAGCACCTCCGGGACAGGGGGCGCCAAAAACATTCAGTACTTC
TRBV27	NA	TRBJ2-7	NA	CASSLSMSDEQYF	TGTGCCAGCAGTTTATCCATGAGCGACGAGCAGTACTTC
TRBV28	NA	TRBJ2-3	NA	CASSSINGGGNTDTQYF	TGTGCCAGCAGTTCAATTAATGGGGGCGGGAACACAGATACGCAGTATTTT
TRBV6-6	NA	TRBJ2-5	NA	CASNSRGRETQYF	TGTGCCAGCAACTCTCGGGGGAGAGAGACCCAGTACTTC